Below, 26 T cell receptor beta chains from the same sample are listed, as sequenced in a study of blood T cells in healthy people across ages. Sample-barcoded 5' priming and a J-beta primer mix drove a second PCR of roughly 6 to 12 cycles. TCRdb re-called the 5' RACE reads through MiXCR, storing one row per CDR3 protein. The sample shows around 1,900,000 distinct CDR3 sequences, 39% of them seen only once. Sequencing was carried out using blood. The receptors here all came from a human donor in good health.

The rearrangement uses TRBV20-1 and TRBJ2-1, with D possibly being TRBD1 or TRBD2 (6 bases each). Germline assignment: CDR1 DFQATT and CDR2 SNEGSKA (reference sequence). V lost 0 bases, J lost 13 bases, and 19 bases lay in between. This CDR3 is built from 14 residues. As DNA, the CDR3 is TGCAGTGCTAGAGAGCCCCGGGGGCAAGAGACCCAGTTCTTC. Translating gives CSAREPRGQETQFF.

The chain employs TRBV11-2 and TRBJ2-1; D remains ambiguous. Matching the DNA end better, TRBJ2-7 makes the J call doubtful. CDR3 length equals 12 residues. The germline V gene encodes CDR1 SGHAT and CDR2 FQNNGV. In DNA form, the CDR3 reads TGTGCCAGCAGCCCTTGTGGGGACGAGCAGTACTTC. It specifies CASSPCGDEQYF.

The DNA of the CDR3 is TGTGCCAGCAGCTTCTCGGTGGGAGCAAACTTCAACTATGGCTACACCTTC. Amino acids: CASSFSVGANFNYGYTF. The J gene is TRBJ1-2, the V gene TRBV11-2; D is ambiguous. Trimming took 3 bases from V and 2 from J, leaving 19 bases between them. CDR3 length: 17 residues. Per germline, CDR1 SGHAT and CDR2 FQNNGV.

The CDR3 DNA reads TGTGCCAGCAGTATTTCAAGCGGACAGTATGGCTACACCTTC. Its protein product is CASSISSGQYGYTF. This chain uses TRBV12-3 or TRBV12-4 with TRBJ1-2, with D possibly matching TRBD1 (6 bases). Trimming stripped 5 bases from V and 5 bases from J, with 15 bases between. The CDR3 totals 14 residues.

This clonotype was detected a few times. The CDR3 protein is CATRSTGRHEQYF. The CDR3 DNA is TGCGCCACAAGATCGACCGGACGGCACGAGCAGTACTTC. The gene calls are TRBV5-1 and TRBJ2-7; D gene unclear. Germline V gene data show CDR1 as SGHRS and CDR2 as YFSETQ. Trimming pared 9 bases from V and 5 bases from J, leaving 18 bases between. This CDR3 spans 13 amino acids. Full variable domain (missing parts from reference TRBV5-1 and TRBJ2-7): KAGVTQTPRYLIKTRGQQVTLSCSPISGHRSVSWYQQTPGQGLQFLFEYFSETQRNKGNFPGRFSGRQFSNSRSEMNVSTLELGDSALYLCATRSTGRHEQYFGPGTRLTVT.

The CDR3: CASSPDAQETQYF. The CDR3 DNA reads TGTGCCAGCTCACCCGACGCACAAGAGACCCAGTACTTC. V usage is TRBV18 and J usage is TRBJ2-5, with D hard to call. CDR1 and CDR2 (germline): KGHSH, LQKENI. There are 13 residues in the CDR3. V lost 3 bases, J lost 2 bases, and 7 bases lay in between.

CDR3 residues: CSVQRAGDGETQYF. CDR3 DNA sequence: TGCAGCGTCCAAAGGGCGGGGGACGGAGAGACCCAGTACTTC. The gene calls are TRBV29-1 and TRBJ2-5, with 7 bases lining up with TRBD2. The CDR3 is 14 residues long. CDR1 SQVTM and CDR2 ANQGSEA come from the germline V gene. Losses at the gene ends were 6 bases for V and 4 bases for J; bases not matched to a gene: 11.

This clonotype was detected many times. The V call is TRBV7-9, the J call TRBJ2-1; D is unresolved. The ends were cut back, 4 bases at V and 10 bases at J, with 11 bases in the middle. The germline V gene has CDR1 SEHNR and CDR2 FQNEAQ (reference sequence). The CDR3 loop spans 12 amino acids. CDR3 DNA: TGTGCCAGCAGCTCCACCGGTTCCGAGCAGTTCTTC. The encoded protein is CASSSTGSEQFF.

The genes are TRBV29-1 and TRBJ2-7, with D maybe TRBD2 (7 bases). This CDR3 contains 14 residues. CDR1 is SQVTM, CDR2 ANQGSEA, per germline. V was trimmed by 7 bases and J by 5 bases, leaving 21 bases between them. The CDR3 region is CSARGGRVMNEQYF. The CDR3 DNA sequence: TGCAGCGCCCGCGGGGGCAGGGTGATGAACGAGCAGTACTTC.

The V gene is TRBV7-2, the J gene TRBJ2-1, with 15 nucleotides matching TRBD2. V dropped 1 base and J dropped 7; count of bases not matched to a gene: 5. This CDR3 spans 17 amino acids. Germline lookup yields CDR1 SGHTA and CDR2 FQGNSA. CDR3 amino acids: CASSLEGLAGGNNEQFF. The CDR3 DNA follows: TGTGCCAGCAGCTTAGAAGGACTAGCGGGGGGGAATAATGAGCAGTTCTTC.

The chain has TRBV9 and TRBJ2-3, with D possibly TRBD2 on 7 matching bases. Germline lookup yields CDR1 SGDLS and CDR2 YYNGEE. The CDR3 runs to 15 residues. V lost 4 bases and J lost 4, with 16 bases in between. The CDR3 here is CASSPPAGAPDTQYF. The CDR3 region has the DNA TGTGCCAGCAGCCCTCCGGCGGGGGCCCCAGATACGCAGTATTTT.

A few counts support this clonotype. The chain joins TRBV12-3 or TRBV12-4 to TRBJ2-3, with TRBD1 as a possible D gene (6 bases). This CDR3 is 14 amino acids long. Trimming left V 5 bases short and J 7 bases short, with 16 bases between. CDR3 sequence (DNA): TGTGCCAGCAGTACACAGATAACAGGGTATACGCAGTATTTT. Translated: CASSTQITGYTQYF.

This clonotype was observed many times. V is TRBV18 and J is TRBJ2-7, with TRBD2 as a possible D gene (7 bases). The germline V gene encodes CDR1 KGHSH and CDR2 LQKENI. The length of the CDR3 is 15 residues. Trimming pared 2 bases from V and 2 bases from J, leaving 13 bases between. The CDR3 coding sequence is TGTGCCAGCTCACCAGGGGGAGGGGGTACCTACGAGCAGTACTTC. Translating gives CASSPGGGGTYEQYF.

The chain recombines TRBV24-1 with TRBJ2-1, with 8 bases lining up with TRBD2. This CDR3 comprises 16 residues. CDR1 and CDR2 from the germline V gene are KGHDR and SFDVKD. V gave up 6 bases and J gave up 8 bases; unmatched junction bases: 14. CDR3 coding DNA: TGTGCCACCAGTCCCCTTAGCGGGGTACCTTTCGATGAGCAGTTCTTC. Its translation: CATSPLSGVPFDEQFF.

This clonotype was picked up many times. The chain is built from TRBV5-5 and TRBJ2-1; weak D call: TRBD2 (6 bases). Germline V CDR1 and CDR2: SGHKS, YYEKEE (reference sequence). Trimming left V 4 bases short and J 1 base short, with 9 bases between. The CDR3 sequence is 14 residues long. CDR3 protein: CASSQGLSYNEQFF. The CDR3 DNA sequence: TGTGCCAGCAGCCAGGGACTTTCCTACAATGAGCAGTTCTTC.

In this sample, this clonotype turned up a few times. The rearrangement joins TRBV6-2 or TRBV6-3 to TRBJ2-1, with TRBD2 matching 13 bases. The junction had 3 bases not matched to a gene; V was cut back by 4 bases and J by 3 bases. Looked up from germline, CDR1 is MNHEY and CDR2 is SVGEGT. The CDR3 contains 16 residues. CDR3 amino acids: CASSSRTSGSYNEQFF. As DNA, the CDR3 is TGTGCCAGCAGTTCCCGGACTAGCGGGAGCTACAATGAGCAGTTCTTC.

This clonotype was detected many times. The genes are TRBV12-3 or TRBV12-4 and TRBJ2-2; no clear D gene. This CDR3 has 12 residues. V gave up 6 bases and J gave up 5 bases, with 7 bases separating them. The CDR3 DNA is TGTGCCAGCAGCTGGGGAACCGGGGAGCTGTTTTTT. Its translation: CASSWGTGELFF.

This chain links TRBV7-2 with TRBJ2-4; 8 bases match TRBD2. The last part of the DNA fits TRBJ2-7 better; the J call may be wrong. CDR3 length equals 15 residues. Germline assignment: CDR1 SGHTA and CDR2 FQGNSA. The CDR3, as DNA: TGTGCCAGCAGCCTCTCCGGGACTAGGAGGCACGAGCAGTACTTC. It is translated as CASSLSGTRRHEQYF.

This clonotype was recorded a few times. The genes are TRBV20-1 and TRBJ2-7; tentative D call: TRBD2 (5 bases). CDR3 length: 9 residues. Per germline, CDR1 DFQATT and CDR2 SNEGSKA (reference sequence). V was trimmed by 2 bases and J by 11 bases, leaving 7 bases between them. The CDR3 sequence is CSARTGKYF. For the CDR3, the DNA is TGCAGTGCTAGAACGGGAAAGTACTTC.

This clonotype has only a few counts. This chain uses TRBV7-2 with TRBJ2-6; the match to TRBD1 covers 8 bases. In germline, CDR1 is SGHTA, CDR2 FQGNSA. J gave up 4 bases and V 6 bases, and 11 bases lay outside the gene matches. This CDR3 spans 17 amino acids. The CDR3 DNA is TGTGCCAGCAGGGTTGGACAGGGTATTCTAGGGGCCAACGTCCTGACTTTC. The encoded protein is CASRVGQGILGANVLTF.

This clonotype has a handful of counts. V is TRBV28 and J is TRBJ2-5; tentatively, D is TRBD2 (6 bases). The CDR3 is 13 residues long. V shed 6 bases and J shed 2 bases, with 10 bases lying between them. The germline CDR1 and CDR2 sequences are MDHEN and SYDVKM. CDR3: CASRRGPQETQYF. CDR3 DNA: TGTGCCAGCAGGCGGGGCCCACAAGAGACCCAGTACTTC.

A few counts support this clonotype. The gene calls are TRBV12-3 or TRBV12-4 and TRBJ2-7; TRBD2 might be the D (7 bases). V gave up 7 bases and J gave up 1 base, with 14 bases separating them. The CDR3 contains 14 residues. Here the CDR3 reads CASNRGRGSYEQYF. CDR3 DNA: TGTGCCAGCAACCGGGGGAGGGGGTCCTACGAGCAGTACTTC.

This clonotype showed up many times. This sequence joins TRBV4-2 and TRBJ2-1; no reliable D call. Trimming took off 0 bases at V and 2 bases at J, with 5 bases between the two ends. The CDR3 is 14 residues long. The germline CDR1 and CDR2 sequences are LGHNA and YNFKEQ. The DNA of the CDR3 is TGTGCCAGCAGCCAAGATAGGACCTACAATGAGCAGTTCTTC. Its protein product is CASSQDRTYNEQFF.

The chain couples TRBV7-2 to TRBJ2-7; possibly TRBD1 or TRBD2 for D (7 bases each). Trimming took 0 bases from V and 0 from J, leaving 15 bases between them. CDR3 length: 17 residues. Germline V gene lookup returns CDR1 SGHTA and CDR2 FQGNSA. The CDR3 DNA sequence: TGTGCCAGCAGCTTAGCGAGGGGAGGGGGCCTCTCCTACGAGCAGTACTTC. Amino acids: CASSLARGGGLSYEQYF.

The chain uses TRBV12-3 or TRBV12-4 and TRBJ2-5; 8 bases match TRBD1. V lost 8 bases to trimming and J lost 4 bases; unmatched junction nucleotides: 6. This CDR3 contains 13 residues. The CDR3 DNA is TGTGCCAGCGGACAGGGACAGCCAGAGACCCAGTACTTC. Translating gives CASGQGQPETQYF.

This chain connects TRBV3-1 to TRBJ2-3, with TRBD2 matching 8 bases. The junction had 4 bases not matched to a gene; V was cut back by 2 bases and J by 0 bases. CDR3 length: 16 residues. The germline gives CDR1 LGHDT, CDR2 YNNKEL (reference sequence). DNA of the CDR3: TGTGCCAGCAGCCAAACCGGCGGGGGGAGCACAGATACGCAGTATTTT. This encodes CASSQTGGGSTDTQYF.